Presented here are 8 T cell receptor beta chains from one specimen sequenced in a study of OX40 agonist ivuxolimab in advanced cancers. Clones were sequenced by immunoSEQ multiplex PCR, and TCRdb holds only the in-frame ones, with some missing. This table holds approximately 60,000 clones, over 90% found once. The material sequenced was CD4+ or CD8+ T cells sorted from blood, taken in a trial of the OX40 agonist ivuxolimab. The receptors stem from an adult with an advanced solid tumor such as melanoma, head and neck, liver or kidney cancer.

The chain recombines TRBV5-8 with TRBJ1-5; 7 bases are a match to TRBD1. There are 15 residues in the CDR3. Germline V gene data show CDR1 as SGHTS and CDR2 as YDEGEE. Trimming took 1 base from V and 4 from J; bases not matched to a gene: 5. CDR3 region: CASSLTTGRNQPQHF. The CDR3 DNA follows: TGTGCCAGCAGCTTGACGACAGGGAGAAATCAGCCCCAGCATTTT.

The chain carries TRBV7-6 and TRBJ2-7; D not resolved. This CDR3 region has 14 residues. In germline, CDR1 is SGHVS, CDR2 FNYEAQ. Deletions cut 5 bases from V and 7 bases from J, with 18 bases between. This CDR3 is CASSPAASRLEQYF. The CDR3 nucleotides read TGTGCCAGCAGCCCGGCGGCGAGTCGTTTGGAGCAGTACTTC.

V is TRBV4-3 and J is TRBJ1-1, with D maybe TRBD1 (5 bases). The CDR3 has 15 amino acids. Between the trimmed V and J ends, which lost 3 bases and 8 bases, there was a span of 19 bases. CDR1 and CDR2 from the germline V gene are LGHNA and YSLEER. CDR3: CASSQTLPGLGEAFF. The CDR3 DNA reads as TGCGCCAGCAGCCAGACTCTACCGGGACTGGGGGAAGCTTTCTTT.

V gene TRBV5-6 combines with J gene TRBJ2-2; 8 bases line up with TRBD2. Germline assignment: CDR1 SGHDT and CDR2 YYEEEE. V shed 3 bases and J 6 bases; nucleotides not matched to a gene: 13. CDR3 length equals 17 residues. CDR3 amino acids: CASSSLGVREEAGELFF. CDR3 DNA: TGTGCCAGCAGCTCTCTCGGGGTGCGGGAGGAGGCCGGGGAGCTGTTTTTT. The full variable domain, its missing parts supplied by reference TRBV5-6 and TRBJ2-2, is DAGVTQSPTHLIKTRGQQVTLRCSPKSGHDTVSWYQQALGQGPQFIFQYYEEEERQRGNFPDRFSGHQFPNYSSELNVNALLLGDSALYLCASSSLGVREEAGELFFGEGSRLTVL.

Here the CDR3 DNA reads TGCGCCAGCAGCCAATCTTTGGGTACCTTCACCGGGGAGCTGTTTTTT. Its translation: CASSQSLGTFTGELFF. This rearrangement joins TRBV4-3 to TRBJ2-2; D gene ambiguous. The CDR3 contains 16 residues. V dropped 2 bases and J dropped 4 bases, with 14 bases sitting between them. CDR1 is LGHNA and CDR2 is YSLEER in the germline V gene.

V gene TRBV7-9 combines with J gene TRBJ2-3; tentatively, D is TRBD2 (5 bases). CDR1 and CDR2 (germline): SEHNR, FQNEAQ (reference sequence). The CDR3 is 16 amino acids. With 8 bases removed from V and 1 base from J, the gap between germline ends came to 19 bases. The chain's CDR3 is CASGWTRGSGTDTQYF. CDR3 nucleotides: TGTGCCAGCGGCTGGACTCGAGGTTCGGGCACAGATACGCAGTATTTT.

CDR3 loop: CASSYQYATNEKLFF. The CDR3 bases are TGTGCCAGCAGTTATCAATACGCAACTAATGAAAAACTGTTTTTT. The V and J genes are TRBV6-6 and TRBJ1-4; D is uncertain. The germline CDR1 and CDR2 sequences are MNHNY and SVGAGI (reference sequence). Deletions cut 3 bases from V and 0 bases from J, with 8 bases between. The length of the CDR3 is 15 residues.

The chain joins TRBV6-5 to TRBJ2-7; 8 bases fit TRBD1. The length of the CDR3 is 16 residues. Germline assignment: CDR1 MNHEY and CDR2 SVGAGI. J gave up 2 bases and V 0 bases, and 6 bases lay outside the gene matches. CDR3 bases: TGTGCCAGCAGTTACTCGAGGGGACAGGTAACCTACGAGCAGTACTTC. Its translation is CASSYSRGQVTYEQYF.